The rows below give T cell receptor beta chains drawn from one sample of a study of technical replicates of blood from a few donors. TCRdb keeps only in-frame clones here, not all; method: immunoSEQ multiplex PCR. The profile shows approximately 70,000 clones, just under 95% of them singletons. Material for sequencing was T cells isolated from PBMCs. These receptors came from a human donor in good health. Each CDR3 is given without its conserved first and last residue.

V	J	CDR3
TRBV7-9	TRBJ2-7	ASTPTGTASYEQY
TRBV27	TRBJ2-5	ASSLRASVLQETQY
TRBV2	TRBJ2-7	ASSELAYEQY
TRBV9	TRBJ2-1	ASSSSGIGVNEQF
TRBV19	TRBJ1-5	ASSSGASNQPQH
TRBV27	TRBJ2-7	ASSAGTSGRAGEQY
TRBV6-1	TRBJ2-7	ASSGGLQGPGEQY
TRBV1	TRBJ2-5	TSSQGREGRRETQY
TRBV6-5	TRBJ2-5	ASSYGQLAGETQY
TRBV27	TRBJ2-1	ASSLYSYNEQF
TRBV27	TRBJ1-5	ASSTGGSNQPQH
TRBV7-9	TRBJ1-4	ASSSNRLPINEKLF
TRBV25-1	TRBJ2-5	ASSSRQGAGETQY
TRBV5-6	TRBJ2-1	ASSFRLYPYNEQF
TRBV7-2	TRBJ2-2	ASSSVYTGELF
TRBV28	TRBJ2-1	ASSLGGSVPHNEQF
TRBV2	TRBJ1-4	ASSGLDRGGNEKLF
TRBV5-1	TRBJ2-7	ASSLAPGLEVEQY
TRBV6-5	TRBJ2-7	ASSRAGSSYEQY
TRBV7-2	TRBJ2-7	ASSKVQGAYEQY
TRBV30	TRBJ2-3	AWREGATDTQY
TRBV5-1	TRBJ2-7	ASSQGPAASGSYEQY
TRBV27	TRBJ2-5	ASSFGGAGGETQY
TRBV7-2	TRBJ1-1	ASSESRGPEAF
TRBV2	TRBJ2-3	ASSELPSGLTDTQY
TRBV7-2	TRBJ2-1	ASSLGLNNEQF
TRBV10-1	TRBJ2-5	ASSGLAGGSETQY
TRBV10-3	TRBJ2-5	AISESNGRLWIQETQY
TRBV2	TRBJ1-2	ASSVNHLPNYGYT
TRBV7-9	TRBJ1-3	ASSSQITGNTIY
TRBV19	TRBJ2-2	ATRLPPTGELF
TRBV7-9	TRBJ2-2	ASSLGQGRTGELF
TRBV4-2	TRBJ1-4	ASSQGASQLF
TRBV7-2	TRBJ2-3	ASSAEFTDTQY
TRBV9	TRBJ2-2	ASSAEVPRGRSGELF
TRBV10-3	TRBJ1-1	AISGGSTGQFPEAF
TRBV9	TRBJ2-1	ASSIDFGDEQF
TRBV9	TRBJ1-2	ASSTGMGYT
TRBV9	TRBJ1-2	ASSLTTNYGYT
TRBV11-3	TRBJ1-3	ASSSRTDLGNTIY
TRBV7-2	TRBJ2-7	ASSMTGNEQY
TRBV7-2	TRBJ1-1	ASSWGVGNTEAF
TRBV19	TRBJ2-7	ASSIVASSYEQY
TRBV7-3	TRBJ2-7	ASSLGTNYEQY
TRBV27	TRBJ2-7	ASSSTSADFEQY
TRBV7-9	TRBJ2-1	ASSLGGLVSYNEQF
TRBV27	TRBJ2-1	ASSFERGGANEQF